This T cell receptor (beta chain) was retrieved from a study of response to subunit inactivated influenza vaccine. One entry per CDR3 protein results from TCRdb running MiXCR on the RT-PCR reads. This repertoire shows around 570,000 distinct CDR3 sequences, around 11% found once; its top ten account for roughly 9.6%. Germline V gene sequence: CDR1 DFQATT, CDR2 SNEGSKA (reference sequence). CDR3 length: 14 residues. V dropped 6 bases and J dropped 3 bases, with 12 bases sitting between them. This sample also appeared in a second study, on T cells expressing NK-cell markers. From that paper: For TCR beta, cDNA was produced by 5'RACE template switching with UMIs. Similarly, these clonotypes led the CD3+CD56-NKG2C+ fraction as well in a few donors.

The sequences come from PBMCs from blood, collected on the day of vaccination. This sequence was found in a man over 45 who received an inactivated influenza vaccine. The chain has TRBV20-1 and TRBJ2-6; possibly TRBD2 for D (7 bases). CDR3 coding DNA: TGCAGTGCAGAAAGGGGGGGTGGGGCCAACGTCCTGACTTTC. Translated: CSAERGGGANVLTF.